This TCR beta chain came from a study of blood T cell repertoires in COVID-19. Across the study: From the United States, Italy and Spain came samples of acute and convalescent COVID-19. Nucleic acid was either cDNA or gDNA, and it came from T cells, B-cell-depleted T cells, or PBMCs.

The method was immunoSEQ multiplex PCR; TCRdb's version includes in-frame clones alone and lacks a portion of them. The sample includes approximately 140,000 clones, 70% to 80% of them seen just once. Trimming cost V 0 bases and J 1 base, with 4 bases left between them. This CDR3 is 14 amino acids long. From germline, CDR1 is SGHAT and CDR2 FQNNGV. The sample comprised peripheral blood. The chain uses TRBV11-2 and TRBJ1-5, with no clear D. The TCR sequence derives from a man aged 55 to 70 with acute or convalescent COVID-19. CDR3 protein: CASSLEASNQPQHF. CDR3 bases: TGTGCCAGCAGCTTAGAGGCCAGCAATCAGCCCCAGCATTTT.